Included here is one T cell receptor beta chain sequence, with context. What antigen it recognizes has not been identified. Base qualities were left out, and no much larger clone turns up one base away. This record comes from a study of cytotoxic CD8 clonotypes in ibrutinib-treated CLL (dated by TCRdb to about 2021). The study in broad terms: The cohort included about 15 treatment-naive and ten to twelve relapsed/refractory patients; some 18 were IGHV unmutated. Partial responses were observed in some 24 patients and complete responses in 2; after a median follow-up of around 68 months, remission was maintained in approximately 14 patients and progression was observed in some twelve. The response samples were drawn at a median of approximately 11 months into treatment, with a range of about 6 to 36 months. Samples averaged 255,043 productive templates and about 94,000 productive rearrangements. Cryopreserved peripheral blood mononuclear cells were collected before treatment, at response, and at either disease progression or sustained remission. Longitudinal samples were available for 26 of the 86 trial participants. Every remission and progressive disease sample was obtained while ibrutinib was still being received by the patients. On the study overall, not on this receptor specifically: Public clonotypes were rare and either contracted or stayed stable during treatment, and the rise in clonality at ibrutinib response reflected the expansion of private clonotypes. Baseline clonality was found to be higher than that of age-matched healthy donors and was strongly correlated with circulating CD8+ T-cell counts. Sustained-remission and progressing patients did not have matched sampling times, and lymph node repertoires were not examined. Clonality increased at ibrutinib response, stayed stable in sustained remission, and fell back toward baseline at progression.

On a MiSeq, deep resolution sequencing aimed for a depth between 1 in 1 million and 1 in 200,000 T cells, with each clonotype covered approximately 9.8x on average. TCR beta libraries were generated with the immunoSEQ hsTCRB Kit. For the original study's pipeline: The data were analyzed with ImmunoSEQ Analyzer and ImmunoSEQ Data Assistant, and V, D and J gene assignments followed IMGT definitions. Clonality, with values ranging from 0 to 1, was calculated as one minus the normalized Shannon entropy of productive rearrangement frequencies. Public clonotype analysis was restricted to overrepresented clonotypes comprising at least 0.05% of each patient's repertoire. Repertoires from some 13 age-matched healthy donors in immuneACCESS were used as clonality controls. TCRdb stores this immuneACCESS table with in-frame sequences only. Part of the clones is absent; in the studies checked, under half of the shortfall reflects unresolved V genes, and no reason is known for the rest. V and J calls and clone size are copied from that table; D and trimming were computed from the DNA. The sample profile shows 250,000 to 350,000 clones; roughly three quarters of them were found once. The top ten constitute approximately 5.1% of the sample.

Reading from cysteine to phenylalanine, the CDR3 counts 17 amino acids. The kept DNA is CDR3 alone, 51 bases in frame from the first base. The CDR1 and CDR2 encoded by the germline V gene are SQVTM and ANQGSEA. V trim: 1 base; J trim: 7 bases; unmatched bases: 17. The time point tag for this specimen amounts to: progressive disease on ibrutinib. For TCR beta library preparation, roughly 1.8 micrograms of genomic DNA was extracted from cryopreserved PBMCs. Longitudinal blood samples from CLL patients on ibrutinib monotherapy underwent high-throughput TCR beta sequencing. The patients were enrolled in a single-center, open-label phase 2 trial of ibrutinib monotherapy.

Rearrangement joined TRBV29-1 to TRBJ1-1; TRBD1 lines up with 8 middle nucleotides. The source was PBMCs, collected at disease progression, from a patient treated with ibrutinib. This receptor was identified in a human donor with chronic lymphocytic leukemia. CDR3 reads: CSVEGRRTGSPPIEAFF. The sequenced DNA: TGCAGCGTTGAAGGGAGGCGGACAGGGTCCCCCCCGATTGAAGCTTTCTTT. When the CDR3 is completed using the reference TRBV29-1 and TRBJ1-1 genes on either side, the full variable domain is SAVISQKPSRDICQRGTSLTIQCQVDSQVTMMFWYRQQPGQSLTLIATANQGSEATYESGFVIDKFPISRPNLTFSTLTVSNMSPEDSSIYLCSVEGRRTGSPPIEAFFGQGTRLTVV.